The 27 T cell receptor beta chains presented below share a single source sample, sequenced in a study of blood T cell repertoires in COVID-19. TCRdb's copy holds only in-frame clones and misses some; the assay was immunoSEQ multiplex PCR. Of some 170,000 clones in the sample, around nine tenths were seen once. Sequences were obtained from peripheral blood. Receptors were obtained from a woman in her 70s with COVID-19, enrolled during active disease.

This clone was counted once. The rearrangement joins TRBV7-9 to TRBJ1-1; 9 nucleotides match TRBD1. Looked up from germline, CDR1 is SEHNR and CDR2 is FQNEAQ (reference sequence). The J segment lost 4 bases and the V segment lost 5 bases, leaving 8 bases of the junction unmatched. There are 15 residues in the CDR3. The CDR3 reads CASSVGTGWGTEAFF. CDR3 in DNA: TGTGCCAGCAGCGTTGGGACAGGGTGGGGCACTGAAGCTTTCTTT.

V is TRBV19 and J is TRBJ1-2; TRBD1 aligns across 8 bases. CDR1 and CDR2 (germline): LNHDA, SQIVND (reference sequence). The CDR3 is 15 residues long. V gave up 8 bases and J gave up 4 bases; unmatched junction bases: 12. The CDR3 bases are TGTGCCAGTGGTCCTCCGGGACAGGCTTCCTATGGCTACACCTTC. Translation: CASGPPGQASYGYTF.

The chain couples TRBV11-2 to TRBJ1-4, with TRBD1 matching over 8 bases. Germline V gives CDR1 SGHAT, CDR2 FQNNGV. This CDR3 contains 16 residues. V lost 3 bases, J lost 8 bases, and 11 bases stayed unmatched. The CDR3 loop reads CASSLGNRGIWEKLFF. The CDR3, as DNA: TGTGCCAGCAGCTTGGGTAACAGGGGGATTTGGGAAAAACTGTTTTTT.

The gene calls are TRBV4-3 and TRBJ2-3; a weak D match, TRBD2 (5 bases). Per germline, CDR1 LGHNA and CDR2 YSLEER. The CDR3 covers 16 residues. Trimming cost V 0 bases and J 4 bases, with 14 bases left between them. This chain's CDR3 is CASSQDRTSLADTQYF. The CDR3 nucleotides read TGCGCCAGCAGCCAAGATCGCACTAGTTTAGCAGATACGCAGTATTTT.

This clone was seen a handful of times. The V call is TRBV7-6, the J call TRBJ1-4; D possibly corresponds to TRBD1 (6 bases). CDR1 SGHVS and CDR2 FNYEAQ come from the germline V gene. This CDR3 is 16 amino acids long. Deletions cut 5 bases from V and 3 bases from J, with 16 bases between. The CDR3 region has the DNA TGTGCCAGCAGCAACGGCCCCGGGACACCTAATGAAAAACTGTTTTTT. It specifies CASSNGPGTPNEKLFF.

This clone was observed a single time. The chain combines TRBV5-1 with TRBJ2-5, with D perhaps matching TRBD2 (5 bases). V lost 4 bases to trimming and J lost 2 bases, with 9 bases between them. CDR1 and CDR2 (germline): SGHRS, YFSETQ. CDR3 length equals 13 residues. This CDR3 reads CASSTREQETQYF. CDR3 DNA: TGCGCCAGCAGCACCCGGGAACAAGAGACCCAGTACTTC.

The chain carries TRBV2 and TRBJ1-4, with 9 bases identical to TRBD1. CDR3 length equals 14 residues. V trimming: 6 bases; J trimming: 8 bases; junction bases outside the gene matches: 7. Germline-derived CDR1 and CDR2 are SNHLY and FYNNEI. The CDR3, as DNA: TGTGCCAGCAGCAGGGGACAGGGCGGAGAAAAACTGTTTTTT. Protein product: CASSRGQGGEKLFF.

The chain has TRBV5-1 and TRBJ1-2, with 8 bases aligning to TRBD1. The CDR3 runs 15 residues. V dropped 4 bases and J dropped 3; count of bases not matched to a gene: 8. Germline assignment: CDR1 SGHRS and CDR2 YFSETQ. Written as DNA, the CDR3 is TGCGCCAGCAGCCCCGGACAGGGCATAGACTATGGCTACACCTTC. It encodes CASSPGQGIDYGYTF.

The chain carries TRBV3-1 (or the pseudogene TRBV3-2) and TRBJ2-5, with TRBD1 as a possible D gene (5 bases). The CDR3 is 14 amino acids. Germline CDR1 reads LGHDT; CDR2 reads YNNKEL (reference sequence). V was shortened by 1 base and J by 1 base, with 7 bases between the two germline ends. CDR3 in amino acids: CASSQVQGQETQYF. Here the CDR3 DNA reads TGTGCCAGCAGCCAAGTCCAGGGCCAAGAGACCCAGTACTTC.

The J gene is TRBJ1-1, the V gene TRBV4-1; 7 nucleotides agree with TRBD1. The CDR3 consists of 16 residues. V was clipped by 5 bases and J by 5 bases; unmatched bases: 14. Germline lookup yields CDR1 MGHRA and CDR2 YSYEKL. This CDR3 is CASSSTLDRKWTEAFF. The DNA for the CDR3 is TGCGCCAGCAGCTCAACCCTGGACAGGAAATGGACTGAAGCTTTCTTT.

The chain combines TRBV7-9 with TRBJ1-6; possible D gene TRBD1, 5 bases. V lost 5 bases and J 9 bases, leaving 17 bases between the germline ends. The germline CDR1 and CDR2 sequences are SEHNR and FQNEAQ (reference sequence). This CDR3 comprises 15 residues. Here the CDR3 reads CASSPSGTSLSPLHF. The CDR3 DNA sequence: TGTGCCAGCAGCCCCTCCGGGACTTCTCTTTCACCCCTCCACTTT.

The chain couples TRBV7-3 to TRBJ2-5; D is perhaps TRBD1 (6 bases). There are 13 residues in the CDR3. Trimming cost V 2 bases and J 4 bases, with 8 bases left between them. Germline V gene sequence: CDR1 SGHTA, CDR2 FQGTGA. This CDR3 reads CASSLSGAETQYF. The CDR3 DNA follows: TGTGCCAGCAGCTTATCAGGGGCAGAGACCCAGTACTTC.

The gene calls are TRBV3-1 (or the pseudogene TRBV3-2) and TRBJ1-3; D not resolved. This CDR3 spans 14 amino acids. The V end was cut by 0 bases, the J end by 3 bases, with 6 bases between. The germline V gene has CDR1 LGHDT and CDR2 YNNKEL (reference sequence). The CDR3 DNA is TGTGCCAGCAGCCAAGATTACGGTGGAAACACCATATATTTT. As protein: CASSQDYGGNTIYF.

The V call is TRBV5-1, the J call TRBJ1-4; D possibly corresponds to TRBD1 (6 bases). The CDR3 contains 14 residues. V was cut by 7 bases and J by 0 bases, with 10 bases left in between. CDR1 is SGHRS, CDR2 YFSETQ, per germline. This CDR3 reads CASADSATNEKLFF. The CDR3 DNA sequence: TGCGCCAGCGCGGACAGCGCAACTAATGAAAAACTGTTTTTT.

V usage is TRBV19 and J usage is TRBJ2-2; the match to TRBD1 covers 10 bases. V was clipped by 8 bases and J by 3 bases; unmatched bases: 6. Germline V gene lookup returns CDR1 LNHDA and CDR2 SQIVND (reference sequence). The length of the CDR3 is 15 residues. CDR3 sequence reads: CASGGQGVDTGELFF. The CDR3 DNA reads as TGTGCCAGTGGTGGACAGGGGGTTGACACCGGGGAGCTGTTTTTT.

The chain couples TRBV5-1 to TRBJ1-5; D unresolved. Germline loops: CDR1 SGHRS, CDR2 YFSETQ. This CDR3 comprises 17 residues. The V and J ends lost 0 bases and 2 bases respectively, with 15 bases between them. CDR3 DNA sequence: TGCGCCAGCAGCTTGGCAACGGTAGAATCGGGCAATCAGCCCCAGCATTTT. It encodes CASSLATVESGNQPQHF.

There are a few counts of this clone. The V and J genes are TRBV4-1 and TRBJ1-1; the D is unclear. The CDR3 has 14 amino acids. The germline V gene has CDR1 MGHRA and CDR2 YSYEKL. The V end was cut by 3 bases, the J end by 0 bases, with 8 bases between. The CDR3, as DNA: TGCGCCAGCAGCCAGCGGGGATTGAACACTGAAGCTTTCTTT. Amino acids: CASSQRGLNTEAFF.

V and J are TRBV3-1 (or the pseudogene TRBV3-2) and TRBJ2-7; TRBD1 is a possible D gene (5 bases). V was clipped by 1 base and J by 6 bases, with 13 bases between them. CDR3 length: 14 amino acids. Germline assignment: CDR1 LGHDT and CDR2 YNNKEL (reference sequence). CDR3 DNA sequence: TGTGCCAGCAGCCAAGGGGGCTGGCCCCGCGAGCAGTACTTC. This gives the protein CASSQGGWPREQYF.

The chain recombines TRBV24-1 with TRBJ2-3; weak D call: TRBD2 (6 bases). The CDR3 is made up of 14 amino acids. V shed 9 bases and J shed 3 bases, with 15 bases lying between them. CDR1 and CDR2 (germline): KGHDR, SFDVKD. CDR3 DNA sequence: TGTGCCACCGGGGGAGGACAAAGGACAGATACGCAGTATTTT. It is translated as CATGGGQRTDTQYF.

The chain employs TRBV3-1 (or the pseudogene TRBV3-2) and TRBJ2-2; 12 bases line up with TRBD1. The germline V gene has CDR1 LGHDT and CDR2 YNNKEL (reference sequence). Germline trimming cut 4 bases from V and 5 bases from J; bases unmatched to any gene: 2. This CDR3 has 15 residues. The chain's CDR3 is CASSRDRGRTGELFF. DNA of the CDR3: TGTGCCAGCAGCCGGGACAGGGGGCGAACCGGGGAGCTGTTTTTT.

The chain employs TRBV5-1 and TRBJ2-1, with a tentative D call TRBD1 (5 bases). CDR3 length equals 16 residues. Per the germline V gene, CDR1 is SGHRS and CDR2 is YFSETQ. Trimming removed 0 bases from V and 2 bases from J, with 12 bases in between. The CDR3 protein is CASSLDRGMTYNEQFF. In DNA form, the CDR3 reads TGCGCCAGCAGCTTGGATAGGGGCATGACCTACAATGAGCAGTTCTTC.

The chain recombines TRBV10-3 with TRBJ2-6, with TRBD1 matching over 8 bases. V gave up 5 bases and J gave up 0 bases; unmatched junction bases: 9. The CDR3 length is 18 residues. Germline CDR1 is ENHRY and CDR2 is SYGVKD. Here the CDR3 DNA reads TGTGCCATCAGTCCTGGAGGACAGGGCCGCTCTGGGGCCAACGTCCTGACTTTC. This sequence encodes CAISPGGQGRSGANVLTF.

The V call is TRBV5-1, the J call TRBJ2-7; 10 bases align to TRBD2. CDR3 length: 18 residues. With V trimmed by 4 bases and J by 2 bases, 15 bases remained unmatched. Looked up from germline, CDR1 is SGHRS and CDR2 is YFSETQ. This CDR3 is CASSPTRTLAGGAYEQYF. CDR3 DNA sequence: TGCGCCAGCAGCCCAACACGAACCTTAGCGGGAGGTGCCTACGAGCAGTACTTC.

Only a few counts were recorded for this clone. The V call is TRBV19, the J call TRBJ1-5; 10 positions agree with TRBD1. V lost 6 bases to trimming and J lost 0 bases; unmatched junction nucleotides: 5. The CDR3 sequence is 16 residues long. CDR1 and CDR2 from the germline V gene are LNHDA and SQIVND (reference sequence). DNA for the CDR3: TGTGCCAGTAGAGGGACAGGGGTTATTAGCAATCAGCCCCAGCATTTT. It specifies CASRGTGVISNQPQHF.

About this clone: The sample has other DNA sequences that encode this CDR3 too. The chain has TRBV6-5 and TRBJ1-5; TRBD1 aligns across 7 bases. This CDR3 has 15 residues. Germline V gene sequence: CDR1 MNHEY, CDR2 SVGAGI. Trimming removed 6 bases from V and 0 bases from J; junction bases left unmatched: 5. CDR3 sequence reads: CASRRQGASNQPQHF. Written as DNA, the CDR3 is TGTGCCAGCAGACGACAGGGTGCTAGCAATCAGCCCCAGCATTTT.

V is TRBV5-1 and J is TRBJ1-4; possible D gene TRBD1, 6 bases. Germline-derived CDR1 and CDR2 are SGHRS and YFSETQ. Deletions cut 1 base from V and 6 bases from J, with 10 bases between. CDR3 length equals 14 residues. CDR3 amino acids: CASSLRTADEKLFF. For the CDR3, the DNA is TGCGCCAGCAGCTTGAGGACAGCTGATGAAAAACTGTTTTTT. The full variable domain, with the rest looked up from reference TRBV5-1 and TRBJ1-4, is KAGVTQTPRYLIKTRGQQVTLSCSPISGHRSVSWYQQTPGQGLQFLFEYFSETQRNKGNFPGRFSGRQFSNSRSEMNVSTLELGDSALYLCASSLRTADEKLFFGSGTQLSVL.

V and J are TRBV30 and TRBJ2-7; 8 nucleotides agree with TRBD1. Germline-derived CDR1 and CDR2 are GTSNPN and SVGIG (reference sequence). V was clipped by 0 bases and J by 5 bases; unmatched bases: 6. This CDR3 comprises 14 residues. The CDR3 is CAWSVRDRGHEQYF. CDR3 sequence (DNA): TGTGCCTGGAGTGTACGTGACAGGGGCCACGAGCAGTACTTC.